This record covers a single TCR beta chain. The sample is drawn from a study of blood T cells in healthy people across ages. Using a J-beta primer mix together with a sample-barcoded 5' primer, a second PCR was run for roughly 6 to 11 cycles. TCRdb ran MiXCR on the 5' RACE reads and lists one entry per CDR3 protein. The top ten clones hold about a quarter of a sample with 780,000 or so distinct CDR3 sequences, roughly 50% of them seen once. Sequencing was carried out using blood. This TCR was sampled from a man aged 35 to 55 in good health.

The CDR3 here is CASSLLGRYGDGYTF. CDR3 sequence (DNA): TGCGCCAGCAGCTTGTTGGGGAGATACGGGGATGGCTACACCTTC. This chain joins TRBV5-1 and TRBJ1-2; no reliable D call. Germline V lookup: CDR1 SGHRS, CDR2 YFSETQ. Trimming left V 1 base short and J 6 bases short, with 16 bases between. The CDR3 has 15 amino acids.